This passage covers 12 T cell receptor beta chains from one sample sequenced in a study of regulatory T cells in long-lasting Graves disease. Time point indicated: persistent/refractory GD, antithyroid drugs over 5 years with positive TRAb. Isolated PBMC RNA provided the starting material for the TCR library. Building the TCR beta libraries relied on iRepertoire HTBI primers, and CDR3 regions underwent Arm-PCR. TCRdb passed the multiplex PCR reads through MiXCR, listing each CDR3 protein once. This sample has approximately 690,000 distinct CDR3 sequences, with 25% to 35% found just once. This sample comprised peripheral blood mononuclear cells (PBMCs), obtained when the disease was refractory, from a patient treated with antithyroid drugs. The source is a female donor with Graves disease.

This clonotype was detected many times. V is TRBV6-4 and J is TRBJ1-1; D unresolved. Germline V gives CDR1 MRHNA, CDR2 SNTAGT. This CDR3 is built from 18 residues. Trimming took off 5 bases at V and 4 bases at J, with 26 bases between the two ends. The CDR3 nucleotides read TGTGCCAGCAGTTACCCGAGCGGGGTGGGAAAAGGTGGCACTGAAGCTTTCTTT. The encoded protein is CASSYPSGVGKGGTEAFF.

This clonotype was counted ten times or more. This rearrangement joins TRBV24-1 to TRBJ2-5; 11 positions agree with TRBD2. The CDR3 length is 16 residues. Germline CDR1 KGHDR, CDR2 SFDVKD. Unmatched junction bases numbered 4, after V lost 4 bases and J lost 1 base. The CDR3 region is CATSDWGLAAQETQYF. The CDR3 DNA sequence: TGTGCCACCAGTGACTGGGGACTAGCGGCCCAAGAGACCCAGTACTTC.

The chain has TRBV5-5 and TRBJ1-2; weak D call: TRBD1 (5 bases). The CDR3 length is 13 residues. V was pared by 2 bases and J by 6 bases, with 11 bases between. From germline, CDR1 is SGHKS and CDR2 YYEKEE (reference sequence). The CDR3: CASSFNGANGYTF. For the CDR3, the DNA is TGTGCCAGCAGCTTCAATGGGGCGAATGGCTACACCTTC.

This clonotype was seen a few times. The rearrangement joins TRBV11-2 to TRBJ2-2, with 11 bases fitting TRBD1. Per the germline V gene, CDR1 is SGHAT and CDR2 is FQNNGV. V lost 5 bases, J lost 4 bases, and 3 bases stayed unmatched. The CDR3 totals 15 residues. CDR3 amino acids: CASSPGTGGTGELFF. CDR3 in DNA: TGTGCCAGCAGCCCCGGGACAGGGGGCACCGGGGAGCTGTTTTTT.

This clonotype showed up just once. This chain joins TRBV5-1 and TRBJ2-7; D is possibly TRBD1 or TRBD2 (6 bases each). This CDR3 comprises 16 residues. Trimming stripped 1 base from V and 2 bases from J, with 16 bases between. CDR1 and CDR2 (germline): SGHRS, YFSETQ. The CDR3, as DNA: TGCGCCAGCAGCTTGCACTTATCGGGGGCACCCTACGAGCAGTACTTC. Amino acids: CASSLHLSGAPYEQYF.

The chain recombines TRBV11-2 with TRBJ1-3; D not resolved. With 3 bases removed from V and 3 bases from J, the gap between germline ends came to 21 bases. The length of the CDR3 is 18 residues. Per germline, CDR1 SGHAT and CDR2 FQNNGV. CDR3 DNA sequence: TGTGCCAGCAGCTTCGGATTGTGGATAGAAGAGGATGGAAACACCATATATTTT. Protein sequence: CASSFGLWIEEDGNTIYF.

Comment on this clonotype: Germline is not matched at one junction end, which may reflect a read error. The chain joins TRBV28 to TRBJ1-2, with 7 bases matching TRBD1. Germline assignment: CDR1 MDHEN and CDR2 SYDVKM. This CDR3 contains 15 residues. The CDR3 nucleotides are TGTCCCAGCAGGGCACAGGGGAATGATAACTATGGCTACACCTTC. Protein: CPSRAQGNDNYGYTF.

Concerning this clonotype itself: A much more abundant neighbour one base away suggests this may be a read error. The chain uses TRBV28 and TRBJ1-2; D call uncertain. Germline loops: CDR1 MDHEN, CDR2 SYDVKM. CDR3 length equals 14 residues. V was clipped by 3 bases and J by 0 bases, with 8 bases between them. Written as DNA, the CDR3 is TGTGCCAGCAGTTTTGGGGAGACTAACTATGGCTACACCTTC. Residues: CASSFGETNYGYTF.

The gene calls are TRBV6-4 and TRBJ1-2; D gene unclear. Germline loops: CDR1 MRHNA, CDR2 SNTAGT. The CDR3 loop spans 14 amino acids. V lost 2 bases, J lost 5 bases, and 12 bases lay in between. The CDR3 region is CASSDVGRGYGYTF. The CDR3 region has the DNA TGTGCCAGCAGTGACGTCGGCCGGGGATATGGCTACACCTTC.

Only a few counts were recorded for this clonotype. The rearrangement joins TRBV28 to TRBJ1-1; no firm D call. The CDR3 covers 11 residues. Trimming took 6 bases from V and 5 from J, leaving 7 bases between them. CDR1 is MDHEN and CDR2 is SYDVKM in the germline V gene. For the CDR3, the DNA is TGTGCCAGCAGAATACTGACTGAAGCTTTCTTT. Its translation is CASRILTEAFF.

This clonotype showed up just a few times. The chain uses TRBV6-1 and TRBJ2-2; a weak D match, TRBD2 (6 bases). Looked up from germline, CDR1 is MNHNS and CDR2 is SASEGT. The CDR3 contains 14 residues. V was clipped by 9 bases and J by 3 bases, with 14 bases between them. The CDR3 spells CASARDSYTGELFF. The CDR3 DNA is TGTGCCAGTGCTAGGGACTCCTACACCGGGGAGCTGTTTTTT.

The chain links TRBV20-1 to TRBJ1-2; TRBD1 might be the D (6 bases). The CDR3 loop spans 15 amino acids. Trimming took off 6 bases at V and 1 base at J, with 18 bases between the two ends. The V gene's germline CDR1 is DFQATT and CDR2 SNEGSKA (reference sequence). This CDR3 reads CSAPRGAGVNYGYTF. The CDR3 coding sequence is TGCAGTGCCCCGAGGGGGGCAGGGGTTAACTATGGCTACACCTTC.